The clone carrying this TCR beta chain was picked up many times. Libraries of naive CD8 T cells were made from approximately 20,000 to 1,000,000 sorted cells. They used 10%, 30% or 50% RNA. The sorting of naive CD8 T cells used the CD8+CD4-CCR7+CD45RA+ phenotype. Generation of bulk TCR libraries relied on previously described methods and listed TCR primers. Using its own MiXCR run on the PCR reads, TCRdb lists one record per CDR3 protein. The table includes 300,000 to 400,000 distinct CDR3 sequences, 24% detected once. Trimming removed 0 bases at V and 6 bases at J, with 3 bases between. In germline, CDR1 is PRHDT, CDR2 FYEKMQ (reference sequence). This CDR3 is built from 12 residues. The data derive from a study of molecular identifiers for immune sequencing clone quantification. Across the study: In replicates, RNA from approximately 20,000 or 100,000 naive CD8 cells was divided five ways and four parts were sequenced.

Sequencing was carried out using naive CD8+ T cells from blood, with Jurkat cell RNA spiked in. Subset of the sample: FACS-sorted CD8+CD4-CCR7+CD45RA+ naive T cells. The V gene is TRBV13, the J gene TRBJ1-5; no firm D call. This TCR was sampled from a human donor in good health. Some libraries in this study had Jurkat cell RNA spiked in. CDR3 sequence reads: CASSLGIQPQHF. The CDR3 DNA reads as TGTGCCAGCAGCTTAGGAATTCAGCCCCAGCATTTT. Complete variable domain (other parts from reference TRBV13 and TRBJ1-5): AAGVIQSPRHLIKEKRETATLKCYPIPRHDTVYWYQQGPGQDPQFLISFYEKMQSDKGSIPDRFSAQQFSDYHSELNMSSLELGDSALYFCASSLGIQPQHFGDGTRLSIL.